One sample yielded the 15 T cell receptor beta chains listed below, sequenced in a study of T-cell reconstitution after alpha-beta-depleted transplantation in children. The TCRbeta library incorporated unique molecular identifiers. TCRdb fed the PCR reads into MiXCR, producing one record per CDR3 protein. The sample includes more than 500,000 distinct CDR3 sequences, around 10% of them seen just once. The source was PBMCs, mostly from graft donor cells, collected 180 days after TCRalphabeta/CD19-depleted stem cell transplant. The receptors originated from a female patient aged 2 to 10 who had a stem cell transplant for aplastic anemia, so the T cells may come from the graft donor.

This clonotype was seen a few times. The V call is TRBV4-3, the J call TRBJ2-3; D remains unclear. Germline values: CDR1 LGHNA, CDR2 YSLEER. V lost 1 base and J 0 bases, leaving 14 bases between the germline ends. The CDR3 contains 17 residues. The CDR3 sequence: CASSQASRRTSTDTQYF. CDR3 in DNA: TGCGCCAGCAGCCAAGCATCTAGACGAACTAGCACAGATACGCAGTATTTT.

The chain employs TRBV20-1 and TRBJ2-4, with TRBD1 as a possible D gene (5 bases). V was trimmed by 3 bases and J by 0 bases, leaving 9 bases between them. The CDR3 covers 14 residues. Germline values: CDR1 DFQATT, CDR2 SNEGSKA (reference sequence). CDR3 nucleotide sequence: TGCAGTGCTAGTAGGGGCCTAGCCAAAAACATTCAGTACTTC. This sequence encodes CSASRGLAKNIQYF.

J is TRBJ2-5 and V is TRBV24-1; 9 bases match TRBD1. Germline CDR1 and CDR2: KGHDR and SFDVKD. V shed 3 bases, J shed 4 bases, and the junction held 8 bases outside the gene matches. The CDR3 runs to 16 residues. CDR3 in amino acids: CATSDVPGQGSETQYF. The CDR3 DNA sequence: TGTGCCACCAGTGATGTCCCAGGACAGGGGTCAGAGACCCAGTACTTC.

The sample holds a few counts of this clonotype. Written as DNA, the CDR3 is TGTGCCAGCAGCTTGGGGGGACTAGCGGGAGGGCCGGATACGCAGTATTTT. This codes for CASSLGGLAGGPDTQYF. V and J are TRBV5-6 and TRBJ2-3; 16 bases line up with TRBD2. This CDR3 has 17 residues. Germline values: CDR1 SGHDT, CDR2 YYEEEE. The V segment lost 0 bases and the J segment 6 bases; nucleotides outside the gene matches: 4.

V gene TRBV20-1 combines with J gene TRBJ2-5; TRBD2 aligns across 12 bases. The germline CDR1 and CDR2 sequences are DFQATT and SNEGSKA (reference sequence). J gave up 3 bases and V 1 base, and 6 bases lay outside the gene matches. The CDR3 sequence is 16 residues long. CDR3 coding DNA: TGCAGTGCTAGAGTTCCTAGCGGGAGGGCCGAAGAGACCCAGTACTTC. Residues: CSARVPSGRAEETQYF.

The chain couples TRBV20-1 to TRBJ2-3, with D unresolved. From germline, CDR1 is DFQATT and CDR2 SNEGSKA (reference sequence). This CDR3 has 14 residues. V was shortened by 4 bases and J by 0 bases, with 11 bases between the two germline ends. The CDR3 sequence: CSAKNPKSTDTQYF. CDR3 sequence (DNA): TGCAGTGCTAAGAACCCCAAAAGCACAGATACGCAGTATTTT.

This clonotype was seen only a few times. The DNA for the CDR3 is TGCGCCAGCAGCCAAGATAAGGGGGGCAATCAGCCCCAGCATTTT. Protein product: CASSQDKGGNQPQHF. The J gene is TRBJ1-5, the V gene TRBV4-1; perhaps TRBD1 as D (6 bases). In germline, CDR1 is MGHRA, CDR2 YSYEKL. With 0 bases removed from V and 2 bases from J, the gap between germline ends came to 8 bases. The CDR3 length is 15 residues.

This clonotype was seen only a few times. V is TRBV7-2 and J is TRBJ2-1, with D possibly being TRBD2 (6 bases). The length of the CDR3 is 17 residues. V was cut by 4 bases and J by 9 bases, with 25 bases left in between. Germline loops: CDR1 SGHTA, CDR2 FQGNSA. This CDR3 reads CASSSPGLLRRTVEQFF. The DNA of the CDR3 is TGTGCCAGCAGCTCACCGGGACTGCTTCGGCGCACGGTTGAGCAGTTCTTC. Complete variable domain (other parts from reference TRBV7-2 and TRBJ2-1): GAGVSQSPSNKVTEKGKDVELRCDPISGHTALYWYRQSLGQGLEFLIYFQGNSAPDKSGLPSDRFSAERTGGSVSTLTIQRTQQEDSAVYLCASSSPGLLRRTVEQFFGPGTRLTVL.

The J gene is TRBJ1-1, the V gene TRBV5-8, with 9 bases aligning to TRBD1. Germline loops: CDR1 SGHTS, CDR2 YDEGEE. The CDR3 has 15 amino acids. With V trimmed by 0 bases and J by 3 bases, 3 bases remained unmatched. This chain's CDR3 is CASSLGDRVYTEAFF. The CDR3 region has the DNA TGTGCCAGCAGCTTGGGGGACAGGGTATACACTGAAGCTTTCTTT.

The chain uses TRBV4-1 and TRBJ2-5; no clear D gene. The CDR3 totals 14 residues. V lost 6 bases and J 5 bases, leaving 16 bases between the germline ends. From germline, CDR1 is MGHRA and CDR2 YSYEKL. CDR3 nucleotide sequence: TGCGCCAGCAGTCCTTATGGGCGTCTTGAGACCCAGTACTTC. It codes for CASSPYGRLETQYF.

The V gene is TRBV7-6, the J gene TRBJ2-7, with 8 bases lining up with TRBD2. Germline V gene lookup returns CDR1 SGHVS and CDR2 FNYEAQ. Trimming cost V 2 bases and J 1 base; bases outside gene matches: 7. This CDR3 is built from 16 residues. The CDR3 nucleotides read TGTGCCAGCAGCTTATTCGGAAGCGGGAGTTCCTACGAGCAGTACTTC. Translation: CASSLFGSGSSYEQYF.

V is TRBV30 and J is TRBJ1-2, with unresolved D. This CDR3 is 11 amino acids long. Germline CDR1 and CDR2: GTSNPN and SVGIG (reference sequence). V was shortened by 4 bases and J by 7 bases, with 10 bases between the two germline ends. The DNA of the CDR3 is TGTGCCTGGACCTCAGAGATTGGCTACACCTTC. Translated, it gives CAWTSEIGYTF. Based on the CDR3 plus reference TRBV30 and TRBJ1-2, the full variable domain is SQTIHQWPATLVQPVGSPLSLECTVEGTSNPNLYWYRQAAGRGLQLLFYSVGIGQISSEVPQNLSASRPQDRQFILSSKKLLLSDSGFYLCAWTSEIGYTFGSGTRLTVV.

In this sample, this clonotype turned up a few times. This chain uses TRBV5-4 with TRBJ2-5; 8 bases map to TRBD1. The CDR3 contains 16 residues. The germline V gene has CDR1 SGHNT and CDR2 YYREEE (reference sequence). V lost 0 bases, J lost 2 bases, and 6 bases stayed unmatched. In DNA form, the CDR3 reads TGTGCCAGCAGCTTGGAGATTGGACAGGGACAAGAGACCCAGTACTTC. Protein: CASSLEIGQGQETQYF. Full variable domain (rest looked up from reference TRBV5-4 and TRBJ2-5): ETGVTQSPTHLIKTRGQQVTLRCSSQSGHNTVSWYQQALGQGPQFIFQYYREEENGRGNFPPRFSGLQFPNYSSELNVNALELDDSALYLCASSLEIGQGQETQYFGPGTRLLVL.

This chain connects TRBV28 to TRBJ2-7; 9 positions agree with TRBD1. The CDR3 has 15 residues. Trimming took 6 bases from V and 2 from J; bases not matched to a gene: 8. Germline assignment: CDR1 MDHEN and CDR2 SYDVKM. The CDR3: CASSSEGQGAYEQYF. The CDR3 DNA reads as TGTGCCAGCAGCTCCGAGGGACAGGGCGCCTACGAGCAGTACTTC.

V is TRBV7-3 and J is TRBJ2-2; TRBD1 agrees at 9 bases. CDR1 and CDR2 from the germline V gene are SGHTA and FQGTGA. This CDR3 is 15 amino acids long. V lost 5 bases to trimming and J lost 6 bases; unmatched junction nucleotides: 7. CDR3 sequence reads: CASSPGQGIAGELFF. Written as DNA, the CDR3 is TGTGCCAGCAGCCCTGGACAGGGGATTGCCGGGGAGCTGTTTTTT.